These 8 T cell receptor beta chains were all obtained from the same sample, sequenced in a study of T cells after somatic rescue of genetic block. Here immunoSEQ multiplex PCR was the method, and the copy in TCRdb shows in-frame clones only, minus some. There are some 90,000 clones in the sample; about 90% occur only once, and more than 1.5% lies in the top ten. Sequencing was carried out using peripheral blood mononuclear cells (PBMCs). All receptors come from a woman aged 18-35 years.

The chain is built from TRBV21-1 and TRBJ1-1. TRBV21-1 is annotated as a pseudogene. The CDR3 is 15 amino acids. As DNA, the CDR3 is TGTGCCAGCAGCAAAGCTGATACCGGGAACACTGAAGCTTTCTTT. Encoded protein: CASSKADTGNTEAFF.

The V call is TRBV6-6, the J call TRBJ2-7, with TRBD1 matching 9 bases. Germline CDR1 reads MNHNY; CDR2 reads SVGAGI (reference sequence). This CDR3 contains 15 residues. Germline trimming cut 6 bases from V and 2 bases from J; bases unmatched to any gene: 8. The CDR3 sequence: CASRPLGTGPYEQYF. CDR3 bases: TGTGCCAGCAGGCCCTTAGGGACAGGGCCCTACGAGCAGTACTTC.

CDR3 DNA: TGTGCCAGCTCGGGAGGCACAGATACGCAGTATTTT. Its translation is CASSGGTDTQYF. This chain connects TRBV18 to TRBJ2-3, with D maybe TRBD2 (5 bases). V lost 6 bases and J lost 1, with 5 bases in between. The germline V gene has CDR1 KGHSH and CDR2 LQKENI. CDR3 length: 12 amino acids.

On this clone itself: Germline is not matched at one junction end, which may reflect a read error. The V gene is TRBV28, the J gene TRBJ2-1, with 12 bases fitting TRBD2. Per germline, CDR1 MDHEN and CDR2 SYDVKM. The CDR3 contains 11 residues. This chain's CDR3 is CASSSRLAGVF. In DNA form, the CDR3 reads TGTGCCAGCAGTTCCCGACTAGCGGGAGTCTTC.

CDR3 sequence: CASSDFWGDEQFF. In nucleotides, the CDR3 is TGTGCCAGCAGTGATTTTTGGGGGGATGAGCAGTTCTTC. The V and J genes are TRBV6-1 and TRBJ2-1; D is possibly TRBD2 (6 bases). The V end was cut by 3 bases, the J end by 8 bases, with 11 bases between. The germline CDR1 and CDR2 sequences are MNHNS and SASEGT. The CDR3 consists of 13 residues.

The J gene is TRBJ1-3, the V gene TRBV6-6; TRBD1 might be the D (5 bases). Germline V gene data show CDR1 as MNHNY and CDR2 as SVGAGI (reference sequence). V lost 2 bases, J lost 4 bases, and 12 bases lay in between. The CDR3 runs 15 residues. The CDR3 coding sequence is TGTGCCAGCAGTTACCCCCAGGGAGAAGGAAACACCATATATTTT. Its translation: CASSYPQGEGNTIYF.

V gene TRBV5-5 combines with J gene TRBJ2-5; 12 nucleotides agree with TRBD2. In germline, CDR1 is SGHKS, CDR2 YYEKEE (reference sequence). The junction had 6 bases not matched to a gene; V was cut back by 6 bases and J by 0 bases. The CDR3 has 16 residues. CDR3 in amino acids: CASTWTSGTYQETQYF. CDR3 nucleotides: TGTGCCAGCACCTGGACTAGCGGGACCTACCAAGAGACCCAGTACTTC.

The chain uses TRBV27 and TRBJ1-5, with 8 bases lining up with TRBD1. Germline assignment: CDR1 MNHEY and CDR2 SMNVEV (reference sequence). The V and J ends lost 6 bases and 1 base, in that order; junction bases with no gene match: 11. The CDR3 extends over 17 amino acids. The chain's CDR3 is CASSFRQGMRSNQPQHF. In DNA form, the CDR3 reads TGTGCCAGCAGCTTCCGACAGGGGATGAGGAGCAATCAGCCCCAGCATTTT.